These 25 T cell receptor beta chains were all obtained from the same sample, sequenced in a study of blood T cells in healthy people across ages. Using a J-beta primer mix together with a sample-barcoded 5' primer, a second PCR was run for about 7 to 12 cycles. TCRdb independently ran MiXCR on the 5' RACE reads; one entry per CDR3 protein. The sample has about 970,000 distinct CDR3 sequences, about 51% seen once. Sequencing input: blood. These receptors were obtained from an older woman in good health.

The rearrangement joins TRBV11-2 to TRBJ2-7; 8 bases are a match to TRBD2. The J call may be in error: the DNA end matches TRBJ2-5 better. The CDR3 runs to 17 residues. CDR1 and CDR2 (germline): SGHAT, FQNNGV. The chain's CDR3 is CASSPPAAGGVAETQYF. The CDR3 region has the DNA TGTGCCAGCAGCCCCCCGGCGGCGGGAGGAGTAGCTGAGACCCAGTACTTC.

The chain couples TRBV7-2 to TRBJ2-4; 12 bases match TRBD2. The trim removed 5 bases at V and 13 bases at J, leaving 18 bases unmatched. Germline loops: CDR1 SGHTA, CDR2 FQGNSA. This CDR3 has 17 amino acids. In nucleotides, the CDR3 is TGTGCCAGCAGCGCGGCGGGACTAGCGGGTGTTCTTGGAGAGCAGTACTTC. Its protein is CASSAAGLAGVLGEQYF. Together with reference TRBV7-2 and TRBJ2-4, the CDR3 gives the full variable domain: GAGVSQSPSNKVTEKGKDVELRCDPISGHTALYWYRQSLGQGLEFLIYFQGNSAPDKSGLPSDRFSAERTGGSVSTLTIQRTQQEDSAVYLCASSAAGLAGVLGEQYFGAGTRLSVL.

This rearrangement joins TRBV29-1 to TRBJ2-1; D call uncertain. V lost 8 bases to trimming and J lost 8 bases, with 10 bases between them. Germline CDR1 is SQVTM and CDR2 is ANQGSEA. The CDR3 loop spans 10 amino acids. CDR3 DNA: TGCAGCTTCTCTAACCATGAGCAGTTCTTC. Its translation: CSFSNHEQFF.

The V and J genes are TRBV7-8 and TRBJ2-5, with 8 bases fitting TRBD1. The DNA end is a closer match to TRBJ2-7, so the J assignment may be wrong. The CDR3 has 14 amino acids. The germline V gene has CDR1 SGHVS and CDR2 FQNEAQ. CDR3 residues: CASRGDRGGDEQYF. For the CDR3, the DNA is TGTGCCAGCAGGGGTGACAGGGGAGGCGACGAGCAGTACTTC.

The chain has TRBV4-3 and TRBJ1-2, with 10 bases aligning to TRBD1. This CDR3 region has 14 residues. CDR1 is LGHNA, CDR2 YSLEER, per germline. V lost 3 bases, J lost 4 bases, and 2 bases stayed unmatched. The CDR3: CASSHGTGAYGYTF. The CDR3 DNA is TGCGCCAGCAGCCATGGGACAGGGGCCTATGGCTACACCTTC.

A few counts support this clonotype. The CDR3, as DNA: TGTGCCAGCAGCCCCGTGGGTGGGGCCAACGTCCTGACTTTC. Protein product: CASSPVGGANVLTF. The chain combines TRBV7-9 with TRBJ2-6, with unresolved D. Between the trimmed V and J ends, which lost 5 bases and 3 bases, there was a span of 8 bases. The V gene's germline CDR1 is SEHNR and CDR2 FQNEAQ (reference sequence). This CDR3 comprises 14 residues.

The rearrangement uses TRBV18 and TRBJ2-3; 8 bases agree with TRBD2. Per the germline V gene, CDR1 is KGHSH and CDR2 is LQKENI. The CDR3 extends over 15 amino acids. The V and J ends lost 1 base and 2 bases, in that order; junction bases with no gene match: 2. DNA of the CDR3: TGTGCCAGCTCACCACTAGCGGGATACACAGATACGCAGTATTTT. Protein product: CASSPLAGYTDTQYF.

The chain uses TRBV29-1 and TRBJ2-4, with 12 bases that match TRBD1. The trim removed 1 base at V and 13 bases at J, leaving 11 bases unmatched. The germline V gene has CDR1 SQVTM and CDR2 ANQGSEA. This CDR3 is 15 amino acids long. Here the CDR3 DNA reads TGCAGCGTTGAAGGCGGGGGACAGGGGGCTGAAGAGCAGTACTTC. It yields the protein CSVEGGGQGAEEQYF.

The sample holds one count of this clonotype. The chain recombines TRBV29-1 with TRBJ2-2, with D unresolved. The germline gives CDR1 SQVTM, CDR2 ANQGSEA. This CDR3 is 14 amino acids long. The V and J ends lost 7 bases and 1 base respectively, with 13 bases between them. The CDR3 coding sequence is TGCAGCGCCGAAGACACCTGGAACACCGGGGAGCTGTTTTTT. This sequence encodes CSAEDTWNTGELFF.

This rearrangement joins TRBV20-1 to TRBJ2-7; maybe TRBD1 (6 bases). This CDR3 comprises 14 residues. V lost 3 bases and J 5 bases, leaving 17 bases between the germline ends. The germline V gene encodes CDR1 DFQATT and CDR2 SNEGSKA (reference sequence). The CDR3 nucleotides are TGCAGTGCTAGGCGGACAGCGAGGACCCACGAGCAGTACTTC. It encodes CSARRTARTHEQYF.

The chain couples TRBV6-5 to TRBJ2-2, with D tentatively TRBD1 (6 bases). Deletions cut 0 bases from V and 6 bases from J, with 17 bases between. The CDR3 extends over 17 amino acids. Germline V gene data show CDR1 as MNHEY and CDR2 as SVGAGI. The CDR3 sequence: CASSYSAHRGTSGELFF. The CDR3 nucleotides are TGTGCCAGCAGTTACTCGGCACATAGGGGGACGTCCGGGGAGCTGTTTTTT.

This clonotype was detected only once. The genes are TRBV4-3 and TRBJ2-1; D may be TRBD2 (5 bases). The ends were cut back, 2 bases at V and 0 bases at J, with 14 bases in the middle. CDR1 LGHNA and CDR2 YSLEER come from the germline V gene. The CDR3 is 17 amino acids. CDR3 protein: CASSQFPSQSSYNEQFF. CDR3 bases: TGCGCCAGCAGCCAATTCCCTAGCCAGAGCTCCTACAATGAGCAGTTCTTC.

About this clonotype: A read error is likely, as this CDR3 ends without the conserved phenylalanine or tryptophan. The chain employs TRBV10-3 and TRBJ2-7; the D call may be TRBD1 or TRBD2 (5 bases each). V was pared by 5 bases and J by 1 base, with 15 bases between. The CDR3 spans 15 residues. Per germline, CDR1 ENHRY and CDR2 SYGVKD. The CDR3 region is CAISLASGGSYEQYL. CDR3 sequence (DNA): TGTGCCATCAGTCTAGCCAGTGGGGGATCCTACGAGCAGTACTTG.

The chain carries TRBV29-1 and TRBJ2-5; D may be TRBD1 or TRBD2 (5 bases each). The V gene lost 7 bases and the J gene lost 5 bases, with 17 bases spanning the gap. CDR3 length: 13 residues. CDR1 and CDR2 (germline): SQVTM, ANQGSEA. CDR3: CSGVGTQGETQYF. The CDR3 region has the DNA TGCAGCGGTGTGGGGACGCAGGGTGAGACCCAGTACTTC.

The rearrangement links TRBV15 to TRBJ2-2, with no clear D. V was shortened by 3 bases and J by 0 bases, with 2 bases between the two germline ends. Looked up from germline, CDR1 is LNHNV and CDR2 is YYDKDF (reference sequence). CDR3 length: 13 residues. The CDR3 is CATSSTNTGELFF. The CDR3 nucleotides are TGTGCCACCAGCAGTACGAACACCGGGGAGCTGTTTTTT.

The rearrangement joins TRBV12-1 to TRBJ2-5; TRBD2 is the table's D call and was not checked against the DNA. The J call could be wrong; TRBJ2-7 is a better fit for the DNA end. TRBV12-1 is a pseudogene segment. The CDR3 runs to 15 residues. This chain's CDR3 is CASSWGSLVFCEQYF. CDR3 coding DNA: TGTGCCAGCAGCTGGGGCTCGCTCGTCTTCTGCGAGCAGTACTTC.

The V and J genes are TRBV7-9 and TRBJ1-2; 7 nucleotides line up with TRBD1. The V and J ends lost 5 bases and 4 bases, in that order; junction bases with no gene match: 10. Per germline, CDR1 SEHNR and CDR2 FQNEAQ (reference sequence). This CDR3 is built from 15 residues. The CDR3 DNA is TGTGCCAGCAGCCCCTCCGGACAGGATCCCTATGGCTACACCTTC. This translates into CASSPSGQDPYGYTF.

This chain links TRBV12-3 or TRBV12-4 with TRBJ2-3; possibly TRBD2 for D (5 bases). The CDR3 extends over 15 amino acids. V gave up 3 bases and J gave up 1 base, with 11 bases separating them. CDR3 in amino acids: CASSFLAGGTDTQYF. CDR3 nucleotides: TGTGCCAGCAGTTTTTTGGCCGGGGGCACAGATACGCAGTATTTT.

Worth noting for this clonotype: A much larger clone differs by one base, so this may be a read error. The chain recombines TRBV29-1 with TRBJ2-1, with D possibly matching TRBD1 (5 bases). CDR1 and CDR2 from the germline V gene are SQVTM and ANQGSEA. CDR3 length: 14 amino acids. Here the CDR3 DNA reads TGCAGCTACGAGACAGCACATCGATACAAGGAGCAGTTCTTC. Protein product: CSYETAHRYKEQFF.

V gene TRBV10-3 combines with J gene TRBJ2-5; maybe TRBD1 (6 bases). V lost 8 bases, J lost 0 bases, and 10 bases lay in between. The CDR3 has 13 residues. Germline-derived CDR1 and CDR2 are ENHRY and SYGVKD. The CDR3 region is CAIATGYQETQYF. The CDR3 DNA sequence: TGTGCCATCGCCACAGGGTACCAAGAGACCCAGTACTTC.

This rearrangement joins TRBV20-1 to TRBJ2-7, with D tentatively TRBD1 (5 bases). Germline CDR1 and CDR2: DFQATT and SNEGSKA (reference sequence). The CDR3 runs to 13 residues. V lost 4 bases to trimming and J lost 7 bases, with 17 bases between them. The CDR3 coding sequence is TGCAGTGCTAAGGAAGACAGCCATGGGGAGCAGTACTTC. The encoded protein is CSAKEDSHGEQYF.

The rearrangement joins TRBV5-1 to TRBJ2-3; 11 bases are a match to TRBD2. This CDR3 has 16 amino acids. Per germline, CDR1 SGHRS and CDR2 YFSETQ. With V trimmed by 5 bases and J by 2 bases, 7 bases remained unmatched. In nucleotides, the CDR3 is TGCGCCAGCAGTCTGGTGACTAGCGGGAACACAGATACGCAGTATTTT. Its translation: CASSLVTSGNTDTQYF.

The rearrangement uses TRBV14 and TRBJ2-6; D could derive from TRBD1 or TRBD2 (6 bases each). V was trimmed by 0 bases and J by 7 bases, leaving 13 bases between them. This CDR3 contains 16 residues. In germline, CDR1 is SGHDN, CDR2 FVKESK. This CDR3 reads CASSQDQRGLANVLTF. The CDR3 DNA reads TGTGCCAGCAGCCAAGATCAACGGGGGCTAGCCAACGTCCTGACTTTC. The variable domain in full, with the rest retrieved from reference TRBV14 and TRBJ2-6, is EAGVTQFPSHSVIEKGQTVTLRCDPISGHDNLYWYRRVMGKEIKFLLHFVKESKQDESGMPNNRFLAERTGGTYSTLKVQPAELEDSGVYFCASSQDQRGLANVLTFGAGSRLTVL.

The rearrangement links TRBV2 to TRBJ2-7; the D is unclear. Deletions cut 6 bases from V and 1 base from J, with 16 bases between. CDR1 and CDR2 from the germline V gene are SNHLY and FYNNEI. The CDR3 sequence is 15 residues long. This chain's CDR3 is CASRATEWSSYEQYF. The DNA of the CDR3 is TGTGCCAGCAGGGCAACAGAATGGAGTTCCTACGAGCAGTACTTC.

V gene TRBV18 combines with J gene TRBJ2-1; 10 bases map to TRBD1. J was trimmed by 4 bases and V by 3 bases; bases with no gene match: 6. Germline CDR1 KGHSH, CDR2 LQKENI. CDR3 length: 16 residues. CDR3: CASSPLPGQGYNEQFF. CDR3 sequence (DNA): TGTGCCAGCTCACCTCTACCGGGACAGGGGTACAATGAGCAGTTCTTC.